A single sample is the source of the 5 T cell receptor beta chains below, sequenced in a study of regulatory T cells in long-lasting Graves disease. Through Arm-PCR of CDR3 regions and iRepertoire HTBI primers, TCR beta libraries were built. TCRdb re-analysed the multiplex PCR reads in MiXCR, keeping a single row per CDR3 protein. The data contain under 450,000 distinct CDR3 sequences, 20% to 25% of them singletons. Stated time point: persistent/refractory GD, antithyroid drugs over 5 years with positive TRAb. RNA isolated from PBMCs was used to make the TCR library. The sequencing used peripheral blood mononuclear cells (PBMCs), collected when the disease was refractory, from a patient treated with antithyroid drugs. All receptors come from a female donor with Graves disease.

This chain uses TRBV27 with TRBJ2-3; 8 bases align to TRBD1. With V trimmed by 6 bases and J by 0 bases, 5 bases remained unmatched. CDR1 and CDR2 from the germline V gene are MNHEY and SMNVEV (reference sequence). CDR3 length: 15 residues. Here the CDR3 DNA reads TGTGCCAGCAGAAAGACAGGGGTTAGCACAGATACGCAGTATTTT. It yields the protein CASRKTGVSTDTQYF.

This clonotype has ten or more counts. V and J are TRBV7-2 and TRBJ2-7; D remains ambiguous. This CDR3 is 13 amino acids long. V was shortened by 3 bases and J by 2 bases, with 8 bases between the two germline ends. CDR1 and CDR2 from the germline V gene are SGHTA and FQGNSA. CDR3 sequence reads: CASSFGGPYEQYF. For the CDR3, the DNA is TGTGCCAGCAGCTTCGGCGGACCCTACGAGCAGTACTTC.

This clonotype was seen only a few times. The chain joins TRBV20-1 to TRBJ2-5, with D possibly matching TRBD1 (5 bases). Per germline, CDR1 DFQATT and CDR2 SNEGSKA (reference sequence). This CDR3 spans 14 amino acids. With 4 bases removed from V and 0 bases from J, the gap between germline ends came to 12 bases. CDR3 in amino acids: CSATPQEYQETQYF. The CDR3 DNA follows: TGCAGTGCTACACCACAGGAATACCAAGAGACCCAGTACTTC.

The chain is built from TRBV12-3 or TRBV12-4 and TRBJ2-3, with D possibly being TRBD2 (5 bases). The CDR3 is 12 amino acids. V was shortened by 6 bases and J by 6 bases, with 10 bases between the two germline ends. The CDR3 reads CASSRGSDTQYF. The CDR3 DNA reads TGTGCCAGCAGCCGCGGGTCTGATACGCAGTATTTT.

This clonotype was detected a few times. V is TRBV29-1 and J is TRBJ2-7, with D possibly TRBD2 on 5 matching bases. Between the trimmed V and J ends, which lost 4 bases and 5 bases, there was a span of 9 bases. This CDR3 is 11 amino acids long. CDR1 SQVTM and CDR2 ANQGSEA come from the germline V gene. In nucleotides, the CDR3 is TGCAGCGTTGGTCGAGGGAACGAGCAGTACTTC. It codes for CSVGRGNEQYF.